The sequence of this T cell receptor beta chain was determined in a study of breast tumors, draining lymph nodes, adjacent tissues. Study-level findings and limits: The data were judged consistent with most tumor T cells coming from lymph node and expanding in tumor. Tumor T cell lymph node origin was a supported hypothesis, not proven. Tumor TCR diversity was below lymph nodes but above nontumor tissue. Luminal-like breast cancer showed significantly higher tumor–nontumor repertoire similarity than basal-like.

Axillary draining lymph nodes of breast cancer patients supplied the node samples. Turning to this clonotype: Its matching antigen is unknown.

Via MiXCR, TCRdb re-called the multiplex PCR reads, giving one row per CDR3 protein. This sample has approximately 210,000 distinct CDR3 sequences, with approximately 36% found just once. The sequence derives from a female donor with breast cancer. Some clones in this sample may be carry-over from other donors' samples. Input material: axillary lymph node tissue.

As DNA, the CDR3 is TGTGCCAGCAGTCACGGCTCTTTCTATGGCTACACCTTC. Residues: CASSHGSFYGYTF. This rearrangement joins TRBV6-6 to TRBJ1-2; D is undetermined. CDR3 length: 13 residues. V shed 5 bases and J shed 4 bases, with 11 bases lying between them. Germline V gene sequence: CDR1 MNHNY, CDR2 SVGAGI (reference sequence).